This entry lists 24 T cell receptor beta chains sequenced from one sample in a study of identifying expanded T cells in peripheral blood. Clones were sequenced by immunoSEQ multiplex PCR, and TCRdb holds only the in-frame ones, with some missing. In the table there are some 100,000 clones, around 90% of which are singletons. Sequenced input: blood. These receptors originate from a person aged 18 to 70 in good health.

The V call is TRBV25-1, the J call TRBJ1-5; D remains unclear. The CDR3 length is 13 residues. V was pared by 3 bases and J by 6 bases, with 9 bases between. The germline CDR1 and CDR2 sequences are MGHDK and SYGVNS. For the CDR3, the DNA is TGTGCCAGCAGTGACCGGGATCTTCAGCCCCAGCATTTT. Translation: CASSDRDLQPQHF.

The chain combines TRBV10-2 with TRBJ2-7; TRBD2 might be the D (5 bases). The V and J ends lost 2 bases and 7 bases respectively, with 15 bases between them. The CDR3 has 14 amino acids. Germline lookup yields CDR1 WSHSY and CDR2 SAAADI. The CDR3 reads CASSEEGILGEQYF. CDR3 nucleotide sequence: TGCGCCAGCAGTGAGGAAGGGATACTAGGGGAGCAGTACTTC.

This chain joins TRBV6-5 and TRBJ2-5, with 9 bases identical to TRBD1. With 6 bases clipped from V and 4 bases from J, the junction kept 9 bases outside the gene matches. The CDR3 has 15 amino acids. CDR1 and CDR2 from the germline V gene are MNHEY and SVGAGI. The CDR3 region has the DNA TGTGCCAGCAGCCCGGCCGGACAGGGGCGAGAGACCCAGTACTTC. It is translated as CASSPAGQGRETQYF.

The chain couples TRBV18 to TRBJ2-2, with 9 bases fitting TRBD1. The germline V gene has CDR1 KGHSH and CDR2 LQKENI. The CDR3 runs to 14 residues. V was clipped by 11 bases and J by 4 bases; unmatched bases: 8. CDR3 nucleotides: TGTGCCGGGGAAGGACAGGGGCGCACCGGGGAGCTGTTTTTT. Translated: CAGEGQGRTGELFF. The whole variable domain, filled in from reference TRBV18 and TRBJ2-2, reads NAGVMQNPRHLVRRRGQEARLRCSPMKGHSHVYWYRQLPEEGLKFMVYLQKENIIDESGMPKERFSAEFPKEGPSILRIQQVVRGDSAAYFCAGEGQGRTGELFFGEGSRLTVL.

The chain links TRBV18 to TRBJ1-1; TRBD1 matches at 7 bases. V lost 3 bases to trimming and J lost 6 bases; unmatched junction nucleotides: 10. The germline V gene has CDR1 KGHSH and CDR2 LQKENI. This CDR3 contains 15 residues. The DNA for the CDR3 is TGTGCCAGCTCACCCCGGGACAGTTATGACGCTGAAGCTTTCTTT. Translated, it gives CASSPRDSYDAEAFF.

The rearrangement joins TRBV18 to TRBJ1-3; TRBD1 matches at 9 bases. Germline V CDR1 and CDR2: KGHSH, LQKENI. This CDR3 has 15 residues. Germline trimming cut 3 bases from V and 3 bases from J; bases unmatched to any gene: 3. CDR3 in DNA: TGTGCCAGCTCACCCGGGACAGGGTTTGGAAACACCATATATTTT. Its protein product is CASSPGTGFGNTIYF. Supplemented by reference TRBV18 and TRBJ1-3, the full variable domain reads NAGVMQNPRHLVRRRGQEARLRCSPMKGHSHVYWYRQLPEEGLKFMVYLQKENIIDESGMPKERFSAEFPKEGPSILRIQQVVRGDSAAYFCASSPGTGFGNTIYFGEGSWLTVV.

The chain combines TRBV18 with TRBJ1-4; D is uncertain. Germline V gene data show CDR1 as KGHSH and CDR2 as LQKENI. Deletions cut 2 bases from V and 6 bases from J, with 10 bases between. The CDR3 sequence is 14 residues long. Here the CDR3 DNA reads TGTGCCAGCTCACCAGCCAAGGGCGATGAAAAACTGTTTTTT. Translation: CASSPAKGDEKLFF.

Only one count was recorded for this clone. This rearrangement joins TRBV9 to TRBJ1-2; 12 bases map to TRBD1. The V gene's germline CDR1 is SGDLS and CDR2 YYNGEE. The J segment lost 4 bases and the V segment lost 4 bases, leaving 11 bases of the junction unmatched. The CDR3 extends over 17 amino acids. CDR3: CASSPDPGQGASYGYTF. CDR3 coding DNA: TGTGCCAGCAGCCCCGATCCGGGACAGGGGGCTTCCTATGGCTACACCTTC.

This clone is a singleton in its sample. CDR3: CASSTTVSGANVLTF. The CDR3 DNA reads as TGTGCCAGCAGTACGACAGTCTCTGGGGCCAACGTCCTGACTTTC. The rearrangement uses TRBV6-5 and TRBJ2-6, with D maybe TRBD1 (5 bases). The CDR3 totals 15 residues. The germline V gene has CDR1 MNHEY and CDR2 SVGAGI. V lost 5 bases and J lost 0, with 8 bases in between.

This clone has just a few counts. This chain connects TRBV6-5 to TRBJ2-7, with D maybe TRBD2 (7 bases). Trimming left V 8 bases short and J 6 bases short, with 17 bases between. Germline V gene sequence: CDR1 MNHEY, CDR2 SVGAGI. This CDR3 spans 13 amino acids. The DNA for the CDR3 is TGTGCCAGCCTTGGGGGGGCCGAGGGCGAGCAGTACTTC. Translating it yields CASLGGAEGEQYF.

This chain connects TRBV18 to TRBJ2-7; TRBD2 aligns across 14 bases. The germline V gene has CDR1 KGHSH and CDR2 LQKENI. Germline trimming cut 3 bases from V and 4 bases from J; bases unmatched to any gene: 8. This CDR3 comprises 17 residues. The CDR3 protein is CASSPGTSGSVGYEQYF. For the CDR3, the DNA is TGTGCCAGCTCACCCGGGACTAGCGGGAGCGTAGGGTACGAGCAGTACTTC. The full variable domain, in which reference TRBV18 and TRBJ2-7 provide the parts outside the CDR3, is NAGVMQNPRHLVRRRGQEARLRCSPMKGHSHVYWYRQLPEEGLKFMVYLQKENIIDESGMPKERFSAEFPKEGPSILRIQQVVRGDSAAYFCASSPGTSGSVGYEQYFGPGTRLTVT.

The gene calls are TRBV5-1 and TRBJ1-1; no clear D gene. Germline CDR1 SGHRS, CDR2 YFSETQ. Trimming removed 3 bases at V and 0 bases at J, with 15 bases between. This CDR3 has 16 residues. CDR3: CASSSGAFSMNTEAFF. In nucleotides, the CDR3 is TGCGCCAGCAGCTCGGGCGCGTTTTCCATGAACACTGAAGCTTTCTTT.

The gene calls are TRBV28 and TRBJ1-1; possible D gene TRBD1, 5 bases. Deletions cut 8 bases from V and 5 bases from J, with 6 bases between. CDR1 MDHEN and CDR2 SYDVKM come from the germline V gene. There are 10 residues in the CDR3. This CDR3 reads CASGGTEAFF. In DNA, the CDR3 is TGTGCCAGCGGGGGGACTGAAGCTTTCTTT.

CDR3 bases: TGTGCCAGCAGCTTAGCGGCTAGCGGCTCCTACGAGCAGTACTTC. This encodes CASSLAASGSYEQYF. The V call is TRBV7-2, the J call TRBJ2-7; TRBD2 aligns across 7 bases. The CDR3 is 15 amino acids. CDR1 SGHTA and CDR2 FQGNSA come from the germline V gene. Trimming removed 0 bases from V and 0 bases from J; junction bases left unmatched: 2.

The chain uses TRBV30 and TRBJ1-6, with D hard to call. Trimming took 5 bases from V and 13 from J, leaving 18 bases between them. This CDR3 comprises 13 residues. Germline-derived CDR1 and CDR2 are GTSNPN and SVGIG (reference sequence). As DNA, the CDR3 is TGTGCCTGGTCTGGATCCTCCTTGGGGCCCCTCCACTTT. Protein: CAWSGSSLGPLHF.

This clone was seen only once. The chain combines TRBV2 with TRBJ1-4; 11 bases align to TRBD1. After removal of 6 bases from V and 7 bases from J, the junction contained 4 bases not matched to a gene. Per the germline V gene, CDR1 is SNHLY and CDR2 is FYNNEI. There are 14 residues in the CDR3. For the CDR3, the DNA is TGTGCCAGCAGGGACAGGGGGCCGTCTGAAAAACTGTTTTTT. Translation: CASRDRGPSEKLFF.

The chain links TRBV2 to TRBJ1-3; D perhaps matches TRBD1 (5 bases). Trimming took 5 bases from V and 0 from J, leaving 8 bases between them. Germline CDR1 is SNHLY and CDR2 is FYNNEI. The length of the CDR3 is 14 residues. The CDR3 sequence: CASSQGFSGNTIYF. The CDR3 bases are TGTGCCAGCAGTCAGGGTTTCTCTGGAAACACCATATATTTT.

V and J are TRBV5-6 and TRBJ2-7; 7 bases are shared with TRBD1. The CDR3 consists of 19 residues. In germline, CDR1 is SGHDT, CDR2 YYEEEE. After removal of 0 bases from V and 5 bases from J, the junction contained 20 bases not matched to a gene. This chain's CDR3 is CASSLGAALGQSLGDEQYF. The DNA of the CDR3 is TGTGCCAGCAGCTTGGGGGCTGCGTTGGGACAGTCCTTGGGGGACGAGCAGTACTTC. Looking up the rest from reference TRBV5-6 and TRBJ2-7 gives the full variable domain: DAGVTQSPTHLIKTRGQQVTLRCSPKSGHDTVSWYQQALGQGPQFIFQYYEEEERQRGNFPDRFSGHQFPNYSSELNVNALLLGDSALYLCASSLGAALGQSLGDEQYFGPGTRLTVT.

This clone was seen a single time. The J gene is TRBJ1-1, the V gene TRBV28; a possible D gene is TRBD1 (6 bases). With 6 bases removed from V and 1 base from J, the gap between germline ends came to 21 bases. CDR3 length: 17 amino acids. Per the germline V gene, CDR1 is MDHEN and CDR2 is SYDVKM. The CDR3 is CASRYPPGQRRNTEAFF. CDR3 DNA sequence: TGTGCCAGCAGATACCCCCCAGGACAGCGGAGGAACACTGAAGCTTTCTTT. Based on the CDR3 plus reference TRBV28 and TRBJ1-1, the full variable domain is DVKVTQSSRYLVKRTGEKVFLECVQDMDHENMFWYRQDPGLGLRLIYFSYDVKMKEKGDIPEGYSVSREKKERFSLILESASTNQTSMYLCASRYPPGQRRNTEAFFGQGTRLTVV.

The chain recombines TRBV18 with TRBJ2-7; TRBD1 aligns across 7 bases. V gave up 3 bases and J gave up 1 base; unmatched junction bases: 15. Germline V CDR1 and CDR2: KGHSH, LQKENI. This CDR3 spans 18 amino acids. The CDR3 DNA reads TGTGCCAGCTCACCTGCCATGATGGGAACAGGGGTATCCTACGAGCAGTACTTC. Translation gives CASSPAMMGTGVSYEQYF.

The CDR3 is CARSLARTGERRYGYGYTF. In DNA form, the CDR3 reads TGTGCCAGAAGCTTAGCGAGGACAGGGGAGAGAAGGTACGGCTATGGCTACACCTTC. V usage is TRBV7-5 and J usage is TRBJ1-2; the table assigns TRBD1, which was not confirmed against the DNA. TRBV7-5 is a listed pseudogene. The CDR3 contains 19 residues.

This clone came up once. This chain joins TRBV5-1 and TRBJ1-3; 8 nucleotides line up with TRBD1. The CDR3 is made up of 16 amino acids. Germline V gene lookup returns CDR1 SGHRS and CDR2 YFSETQ. V shed 4 bases and J 0 bases; nucleotides not matched to a gene: 6. This CDR3 is CASSPDRGYSGNTIYF. CDR3 in DNA: TGCGCCAGCAGCCCCGACAGGGGATACTCTGGAAACACCATATATTTT.

The chain joins TRBV6-6 to TRBJ2-7, with 7 bases identical to TRBD2. V lost 7 bases and J lost 4; bases outside the gene matches: 13. Germline CDR1 is MNHNY and CDR2 is SVGAGI (reference sequence). This CDR3 has 15 residues. CDR3 in amino acids: CASTYPRQGGYEQYF. The CDR3 DNA reads as TGTGCCAGCACCTATCCCCGGCAGGGAGGGTACGAGCAGTACTTC.

A remark on this clone: This may arise from a read error, as a much more abundant clone is one base away. At the DNA level, this CDR3 is encoded by other sequences in the same sample as well. The chain uses TRBV10-1 and TRBJ1-1, with 8 bases fitting TRBD1. Germline CDR1 reads WNHNN; CDR2 reads SYGVQD (reference sequence). This CDR3 is 17 amino acids long. Unmatched junction bases numbered 14, after V lost 4 bases and J lost 4 bases. CDR3 sequence reads: CASSGAGGMPPSTEAFF. The DNA for the CDR3 is TGCGCCAGCAGTGGGGCAGGGGGCATGCCACCGAGCACTGAAGCTTTCTTT.